This T cell receptor (beta chain) appears in the sequencing data of a study of OX40 agonist ivuxolimab in advanced cancers. Findings of the study overall: Both CD4+ and CD8+ T cell populations in blood had undergone clonal expansion by week 6 at 0.1 to 3.0 mg/kg.

Concerning this clone: Its antigen is as yet unknown.

In germline, CDR1 is KGHSH, CDR2 LQKENI. This CDR3 comprises 13 residues. The V end lost 2 bases, the J end lost 8 bases, and 9 bases lay between the germline ends. The method was immunoSEQ multiplex PCR; TCRdb's version includes in-frame clones alone and lacks a portion of them. The profile covers 50,000 to 75,000 clones, with roughly 80% appearing a single time and approximately 3.5% taken by the ten largest. The receptor comes from an adult with an advanced solid tumor such as melanoma, head and neck, liver or kidney cancer. The source was CD4+ or CD8+ T cells sorted from blood, collected in a trial of the OX40 agonist ivuxolimab. J is TRBJ1-4 and V is TRBV18; D is unresolved. CDR3 amino acids: CASSPGLSEKLFF. Written as DNA, the CDR3 is TGTGCCAGCTCACCAGGACTGTCCGAAAAACTGTTTTTT. Complete variable domain (other parts from reference TRBV18 and TRBJ1-4): NAGVMQNPRHLVRRRGQEARLRCSPMKGHSHVYWYRQLPEEGLKFMVYLQKENIIDESGMPKERFSAEFPKEGPSILRIQQVVRGDSAAYFCASSPGLSEKLFFGSGTQLSVL.